The clone carrying this T cell receptor (beta chain) was seen at least ten times. This sample is drawn from a study of CD8 T cells in ankylosing spondylitis. From the 5' RACE reads, TCRdb called clonotypes with MiXCR, one entry per CDR3 protein. The sample carries some 250,000 distinct CDR3 sequences, roughly a tenth recorded once. Sequenced material: blood, either unsorted or a sorted T cell fraction (not recorded which). The TCR sequence derives from a male donor with ankylosing spondylitis or in good health (not recorded which).

The CDR3 here is CASSLKGPTYEQYF. The CDR3 nucleotides read TGTGCCAGCAGCTTAAAGGGGCCGACCTACGAGCAGTACTTC. The rearrangement uses TRBV7-6 and TRBJ2-7, with D possibly TRBD1 on 5 matching bases. V lost 2 bases and J lost 2, with 10 bases in between. The CDR3 length is 14 residues. CDR1 is SGHVS, CDR2 FNYEAQ, per germline.